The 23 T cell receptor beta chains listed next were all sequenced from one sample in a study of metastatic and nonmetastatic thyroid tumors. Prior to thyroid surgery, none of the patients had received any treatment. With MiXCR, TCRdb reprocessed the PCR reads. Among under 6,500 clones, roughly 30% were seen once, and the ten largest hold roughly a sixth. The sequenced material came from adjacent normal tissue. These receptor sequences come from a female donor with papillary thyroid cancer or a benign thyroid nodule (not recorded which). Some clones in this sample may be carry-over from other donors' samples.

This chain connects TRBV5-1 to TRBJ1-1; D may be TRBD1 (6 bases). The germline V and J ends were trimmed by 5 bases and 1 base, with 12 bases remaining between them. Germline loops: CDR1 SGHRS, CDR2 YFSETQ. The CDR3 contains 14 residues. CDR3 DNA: TGCGCCAGCAGGCGACAGGCAGGGAACACTGAAGCTTTCTTT. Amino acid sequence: CASRRQAGNTEAFF.

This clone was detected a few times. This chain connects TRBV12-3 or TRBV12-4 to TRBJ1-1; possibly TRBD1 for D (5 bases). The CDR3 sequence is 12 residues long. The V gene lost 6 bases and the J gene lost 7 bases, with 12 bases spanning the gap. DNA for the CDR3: TGTGCCAGCAGCCCCGACAGCTATGAAGCTTTCTTT. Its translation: CASSPDSYEAFF.

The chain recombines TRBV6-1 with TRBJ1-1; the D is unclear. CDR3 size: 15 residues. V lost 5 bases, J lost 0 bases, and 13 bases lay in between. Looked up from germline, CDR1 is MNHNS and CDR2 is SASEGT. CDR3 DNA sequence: TGTGCCAGCAGTTTCATGCGGGGTATGAACACTGAAGCTTTCTTT. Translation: CASSFMRGMNTEAFF.

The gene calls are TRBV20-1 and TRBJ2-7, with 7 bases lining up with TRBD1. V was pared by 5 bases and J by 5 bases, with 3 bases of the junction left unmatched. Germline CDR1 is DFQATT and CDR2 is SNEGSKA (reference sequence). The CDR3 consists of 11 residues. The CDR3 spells CSAHRGHEQYF. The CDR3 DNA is TGCAGTGCTCACAGGGGCCACGAGCAGTACTTC.

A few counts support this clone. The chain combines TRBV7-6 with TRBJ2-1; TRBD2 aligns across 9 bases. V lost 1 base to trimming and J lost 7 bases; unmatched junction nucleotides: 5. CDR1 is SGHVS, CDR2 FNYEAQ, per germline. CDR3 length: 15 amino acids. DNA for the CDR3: TGTGCCAGCAGCTTAGAGGCGGGAGGGAGGAATGAGCAGTTCTTC. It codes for CASSLEAGGRNEQFF.

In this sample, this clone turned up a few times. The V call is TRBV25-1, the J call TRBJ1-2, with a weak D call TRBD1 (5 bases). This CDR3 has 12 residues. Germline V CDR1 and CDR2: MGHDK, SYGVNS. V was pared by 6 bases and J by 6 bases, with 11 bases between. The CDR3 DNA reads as TGTGCCAGCAGGGGGCAGTTTGATGGCTACACCTTC. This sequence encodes CASRGQFDGYTF.

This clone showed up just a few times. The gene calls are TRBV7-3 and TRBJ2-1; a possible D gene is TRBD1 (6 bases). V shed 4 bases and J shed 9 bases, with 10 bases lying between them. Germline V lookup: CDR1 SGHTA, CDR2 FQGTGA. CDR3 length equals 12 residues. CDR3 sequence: CASSYIGGEQFF. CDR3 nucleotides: TGTGCCAGCAGCTATATAGGGGGTGAGCAGTTCTTC.

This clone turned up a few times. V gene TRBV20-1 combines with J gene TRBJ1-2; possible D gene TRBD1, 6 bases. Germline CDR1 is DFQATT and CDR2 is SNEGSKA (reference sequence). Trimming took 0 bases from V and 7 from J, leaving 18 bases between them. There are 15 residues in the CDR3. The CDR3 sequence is CSARDAWGGASGYTF. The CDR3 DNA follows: TGCAGTGCTAGAGATGCATGGGGGGGCGCGTCTGGCTACACCTTC.

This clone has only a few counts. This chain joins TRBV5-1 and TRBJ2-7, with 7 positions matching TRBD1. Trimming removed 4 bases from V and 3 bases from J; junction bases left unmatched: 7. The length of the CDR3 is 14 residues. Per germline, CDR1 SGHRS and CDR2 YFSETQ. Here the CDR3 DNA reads TGCGCCAGCAGCGTCGGGACAGCAGGCTACGAGCAGTACTTC. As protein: CASSVGTAGYEQYF.

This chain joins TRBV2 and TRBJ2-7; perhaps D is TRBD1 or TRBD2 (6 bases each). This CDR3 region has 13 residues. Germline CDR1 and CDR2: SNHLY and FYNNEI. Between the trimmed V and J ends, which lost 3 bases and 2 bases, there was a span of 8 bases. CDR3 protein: CASSERDTYEQYF. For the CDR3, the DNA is TGTGCCAGCAGTGAGCGGGACACCTACGAGCAGTACTTC.

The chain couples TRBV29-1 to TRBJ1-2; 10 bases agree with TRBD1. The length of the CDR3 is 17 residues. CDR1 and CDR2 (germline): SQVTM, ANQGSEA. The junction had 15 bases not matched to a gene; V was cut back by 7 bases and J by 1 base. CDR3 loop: CSALRGDRGMSNYGYTF. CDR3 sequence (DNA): TGCAGCGCCCTCCGGGGGGACAGGGGAATGAGTAACTATGGCTACACCTTC.

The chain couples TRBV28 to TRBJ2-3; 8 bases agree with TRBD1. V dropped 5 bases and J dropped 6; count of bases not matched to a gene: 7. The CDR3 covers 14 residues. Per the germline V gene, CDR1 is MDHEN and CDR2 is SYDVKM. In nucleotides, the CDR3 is TGTGCCAGCAGTCCCGGACAGGGAAGGGATACGCAGTATTTT. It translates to CASSPGQGRDTQYF.

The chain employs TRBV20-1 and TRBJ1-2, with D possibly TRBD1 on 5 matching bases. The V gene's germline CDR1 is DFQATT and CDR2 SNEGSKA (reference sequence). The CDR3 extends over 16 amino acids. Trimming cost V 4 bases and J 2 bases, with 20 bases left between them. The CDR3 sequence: CSATPIGRAVNYGYTF. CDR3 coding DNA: TGCAGTGCTACTCCCATCGGCAGGGCTGTGAACTATGGCTACACCTTC.

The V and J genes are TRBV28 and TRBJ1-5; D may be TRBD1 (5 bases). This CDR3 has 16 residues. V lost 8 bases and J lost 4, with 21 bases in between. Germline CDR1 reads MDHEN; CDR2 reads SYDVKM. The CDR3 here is CASANFGARFNQPQHF. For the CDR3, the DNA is TGTGCCAGCGCAAATTTTGGGGCAAGGTTTAATCAGCCCCAGCATTTT.

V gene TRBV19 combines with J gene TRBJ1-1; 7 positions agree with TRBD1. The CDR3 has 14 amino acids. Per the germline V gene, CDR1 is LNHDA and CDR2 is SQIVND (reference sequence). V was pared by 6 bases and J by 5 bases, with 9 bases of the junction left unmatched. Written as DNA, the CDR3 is TGTGCCAGTAGCTACAGGGGAGAAGGTACTGAAGCTTTCTTT. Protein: CASSYRGEGTEAFF.

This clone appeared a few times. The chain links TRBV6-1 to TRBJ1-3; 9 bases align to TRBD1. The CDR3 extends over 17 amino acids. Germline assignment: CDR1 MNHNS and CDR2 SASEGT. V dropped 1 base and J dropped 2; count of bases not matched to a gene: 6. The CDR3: CASSEVSGQGPGNTIYF. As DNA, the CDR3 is TGTGCCAGCAGTGAAGTTTCGGGACAGGGCCCTGGAAACACCATATATTTT.

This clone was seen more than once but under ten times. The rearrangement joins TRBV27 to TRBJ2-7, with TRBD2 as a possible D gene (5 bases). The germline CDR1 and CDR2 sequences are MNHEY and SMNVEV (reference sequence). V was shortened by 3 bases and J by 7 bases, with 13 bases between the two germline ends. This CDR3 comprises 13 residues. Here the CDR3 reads CASSFKDFGEQYF. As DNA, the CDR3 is TGTGCCAGCAGTTTTAAGGACTTCGGGGAGCAGTACTTC.

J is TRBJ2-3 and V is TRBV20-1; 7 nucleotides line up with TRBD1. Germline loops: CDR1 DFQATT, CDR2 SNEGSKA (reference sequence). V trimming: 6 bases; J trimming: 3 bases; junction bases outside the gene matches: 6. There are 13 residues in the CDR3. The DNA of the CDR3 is TGCAGTGCCCAAGACAGGGTGACAGATACGCAGTATTTT. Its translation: CSAQDRVTDTQYF.

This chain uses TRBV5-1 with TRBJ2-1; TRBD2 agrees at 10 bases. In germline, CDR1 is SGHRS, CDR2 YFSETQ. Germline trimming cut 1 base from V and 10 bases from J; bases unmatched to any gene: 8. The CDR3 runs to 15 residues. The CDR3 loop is CASSLLAGEWLEQFF. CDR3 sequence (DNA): TGCGCCAGCAGCTTGCTAGCGGGAGAATGGTTGGAGCAGTTCTTC.

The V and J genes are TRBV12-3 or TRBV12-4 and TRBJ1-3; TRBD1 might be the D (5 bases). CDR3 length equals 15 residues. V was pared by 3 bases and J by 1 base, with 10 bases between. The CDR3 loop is CASSLGVGSGNTIYF. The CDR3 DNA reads TGTGCCAGCAGTTTGGGGGTCGGGTCTGGAAACACCATATATTTT.

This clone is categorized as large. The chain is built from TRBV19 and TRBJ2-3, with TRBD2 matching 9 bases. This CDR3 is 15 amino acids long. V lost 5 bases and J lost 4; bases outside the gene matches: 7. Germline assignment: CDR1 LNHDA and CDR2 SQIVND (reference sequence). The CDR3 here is CASSDGTSSADTQYF. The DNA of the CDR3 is TGTGCCAGTAGTGATGGGACTAGCTCGGCAGATACGCAGTATTTT.

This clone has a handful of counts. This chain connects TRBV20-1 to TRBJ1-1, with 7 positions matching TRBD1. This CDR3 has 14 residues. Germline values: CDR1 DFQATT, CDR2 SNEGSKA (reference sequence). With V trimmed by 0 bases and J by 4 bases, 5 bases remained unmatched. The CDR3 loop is CSARDPRQGTEAFF. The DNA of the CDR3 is TGCAGTGCTAGAGATCCCAGACAGGGCACTGAAGCTTTCTTT.

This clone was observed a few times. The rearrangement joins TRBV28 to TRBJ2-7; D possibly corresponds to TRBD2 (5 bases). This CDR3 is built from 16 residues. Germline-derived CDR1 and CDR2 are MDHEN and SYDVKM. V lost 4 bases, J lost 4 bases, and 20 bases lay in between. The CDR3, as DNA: TGTGCCAGCAGTTCCACCCAGACCTGGACTGGATACGAGCAGTACTTC. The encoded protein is CASSSTQTWTGYEQYF. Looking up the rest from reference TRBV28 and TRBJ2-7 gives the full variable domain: DVKVTQSSRYLVKRTGEKVFLECVQDMDHENMFWYRQDPGLGLRLIYFSYDVKMKEKGDIPEGYSVSREKKERFSLILESASTNQTSMYLCASSSTQTWTGYEQYFGPGTRLTVT.